The TCR beta chain described here comes from a study of shared clonotypes between healthy human individuals. This CDR3 has 14 amino acids. The V and J ends lost 7 bases and 2 bases respectively, with 13 bases between them. Germline V gene data show CDR1 as SNHLY and CDR2 as FYNNEI. Sequenced by immunoSEQ multiplex PCR; TCRdb stores in-frame clones only, minus some. The table lists millions of clones, just over 90% of them singletons. The sequenced sample was naive CD4+ T cells sorted from blood. The subset was: CD45RA+ positively selected. The chain combines TRBV2 with TRBJ2-3, with D possibly matching TRBD2 (6 bases). The sequence was obtained from a man aged 18-30 years in good health. The CDR3 loop is CASTQGGATDTQYF. DNA for the CDR3: TGTGCCAGCACTCAAGGAGGGGCCACAGATACGCAGTATTTT.